The rows below give T cell receptor beta chains drawn from one sample of a study of blood T cell repertoires in COVID-19. The assay was immunoSEQ multiplex PCR, and TCRdb's table has in-frame clones only and misses some. The sample records 150,000 to 200,000 clones, almost 80% being singletons. Sequenced sample: peripheral blood. The receptors shown here come from a woman in her 70s with acute or convalescent COVID-19. The CDR3 runs from the conserved cysteine through the conserved F or W. D genes are given only for firm matches. The listing skips clone size in some rows; elsewhere it reads once, few, many or a size class.

clone_size | j_call | v_call | d_call | cdr3_nt | cdr3_aa
. | TRBJ1-1 | TRBV2 | TRBD1 | TGTGCCAGCAGCCAGGACAGGGGTTTCACTGAAGCTTTCTTT | CASSQDRGFTEAFF
. | TRBJ2-7 | TRBV3-1/TRBV3-2 | . | TGTGCCAGCAGCCTACAAAGGGGGGAGCAGTACTTC | CASSLQRGEQYF
few | TRBJ1-4 | TRBV19 | TRBD1 | TGTGCCAGTAGTATTCGTGTTCCGGGCCTACAGGGGGCGGAAAAACTGTTTTTT | CASSIRVPGLQGAEKLFF
. | TRBJ1-6 | TRBV11-2 | . | TGTGCCAGCAGTCTCTCAGATGGGCCTAATTCACCCCTCCACTTT | CASSLSDGPNSPLHF
once | TRBJ1-1 | TRBV18 | . | TGTGCCAGCTCACCAACGAGGAACATGAACACTGAAGCTTTCTTT | CASSPTRNMNTEAFF
. | TRBJ1-1 | TRBV6-6 | . | TGTGCCAGCAAGGCAGGGGACACTGAAGCTTTCTTT | CASKAGDTEAFF
. | TRBJ2-7 | TRBV9 | TRBD2 | TGTGCCAGCAGCGCTCAAGCGGGACCCCGCTACGAGCAGTACTTC | CASSAQAGPRYEQYF
. | TRBJ2-1 | TRBV6-5 | . | TGTGCCAGCAGCGGGGCCACCAGGGGTCTGCAGTTCTTC | CASSGATRGLQFF
. | TRBJ2-5 | TRBV5-6 | TRBD1 | TGTGCCAGCAGCCCCGGGACAGCAGAAGAGACCCAGTACTTC | CASSPGTAEETQYF
. | TRBJ2-2 | TRBV2 | . | TGTGCCAGCAGGCTACAGGGCGGGGAGCTGTTTTTT | CASRLQGGELFF
. | TRBJ2-1 | TRBV14 | . | TGTGCCAGCAGCCCGGCTCGGGTTAACAATGAGCAGTTCTTC | CASSPARVNNEQFF
. | TRBJ2-3 | TRBV7-2 | . | TGTGCCAGCAGCTCTTTCTTAGTTGCAGATACGCAGTATTTT | CASSSFLVADTQYF
few | TRBJ1-5 | TRBV4-1 | . | TGCGCCAGCAGCCAAGCGATTAACACAGCCTTAAGCAATCAGCCCCAGCATTTT | CASSQAINTALSNQPQHF
. | TRBJ1-2 | TRBV7-9 | . | TGTGCCAGCAGCTCGGGACTCCTAAAGTATGGCTACACCTTC | CASSSGLLKYGYTF
. | TRBJ2-1 | TRBV4-1 | . | TGCGCCAGCAGCCAAGTCTTCGGGAGTCCCTACAATGAGCAGTTCTTC | CASSQVFGSPYNEQFF
. | TRBJ1-1 | TRBV30 | TRBD1 | TGTGCCTCAAAAAAGGGGGCCATGAACACTGAAGCTTTCTTT | CASKKGAMNTEAFF
. | TRBJ1-1 | TRBV5-1 | . | TGCGCCAGCAGCTTGCAGGATCGTAAGGAAGCTTTCTTT | CASSLQDRKEAFF
. | TRBJ1-1 | TRBV15 | TRBD1 | TGTGCCACCAGCTCCCGGGACAGCACTGAAGCTTTCTTT | CATSSRDSTEAFF
. | TRBJ2-3 | TRBV19 | . | TGTGCCAGTAGTAGCGGGGAAACAGATACGCAGTATTTT | CASSSGETDTQYF
. | TRBJ2-3 | TRBV2 | TRBD2 | TGTGCCAGCAGTGAGGCTAGCGGGAGGGCTGGTACGCAGTATTTT | CASSEASGRAGTQYF
. | TRBJ2-1 | TRBV6-5 | . | TGTGCCAGCAGGAGAGACAATGAGCAGTTCTTC | CASRRDNEQFF
. | TRBJ2-1 | TRBV6-1 | . | TGTGCCAGCAGTGAGTCTTACATCTCCTACAATGAGCAGTTCTTC | CASSESYISYNEQFF
once | TRBJ2-1 | TRBV7-2 | . | TGTGCCAGCAGCTTATACAGGGATGAGCAGTTCTTC | CASSLYRDEQFF
. | TRBJ2-3 | TRBV5-4 | TRBD2 | TGTGCCATAGCGGGAGGGCCGGGGGCAGATACGCAGTATTTT | CAIAGGPGADTQYF
. | TRBJ2-1 | TRBV10-1 | TRBD2 | TGCGCCAGCAGTGAGGAAACCGGGACTAGCGGGAGAAGTTCCGTTTGGGATGAGCAGTTCTTC | CASSEETGTSGRSSVWDEQFF
. | TRBJ2-1 | TRBV3-1/TRBV3-2 | TRBD2 | TGTGCCAGCAGGCCGACTAGCGGGAGCCTCCCGTTCTTC | CASRPTSGSLPFF
. | TRBJ1-5 | TRBV4-1 | . | TGCGCCAGCAGCCAAGATTTCGGGCAGCCCCAGCATTTT | CASSQDFGQPQHF
. | TRBJ2-3 | TRBV29-1 | TRBD2 | TGCAGCGTTTCACGCGGGACTAGCTACGCAGATACGCAGTATTTT | CSVSRGTSYADTQYF
once | TRBJ1-4 | TRBV10-2 | . | TGCGCCAGCAGTGAGTCGACAGGAAACGGTGAAAAACTGTTTTTT | CASSESTGNGEKLFF
once | TRBJ2-2 | TRBV14 | . | TGTGCCAGCAGCCGACAGCTCAACACCGGGGAGCTGTTTTTT | CASSRQLNTGELFF
. | TRBJ1-5 | TRBV2 | TRBD1 | TGTGCCAGCAGTGGACAGGGAGATCAGCCCCAGCATTTT | CASSGQGDQPQHF
. | TRBJ2-1 | TRBV3-1/TRBV3-2 | . | TGTGCCAGCAGCGCAATGGTTCGAGAGAATGAGCAGTTCTTC | CASSAMVRENEQFF
. | TRBJ1-5 | TRBV19 | . | TGTGCCAGTAGTATCCCAGGGGCGGCCCAGCCCCAGCATTTT | CASSIPGAAQPQHF